These 3 T cell receptor beta chains were all obtained from the same sample, sequenced in a study of shared clonotypes between healthy human individuals. Naive CD8 populations comprised CD45RO-negative cells positively selected for CCR7, excluding terminally differentiated effector memory CD45RA+ cells. Repertoires were generated with immunoSEQ multiplex PCR, while TCRdb's copy carries only in-frame clones and drops some. The sample carries about 590,000 clones, roughly 95% recorded once. Sequencing used naive CD8+ T cells sorted from blood. These receptors were taken from a young woman in good health.

This clone was picked up one time. This chain uses TRBV6-5 with TRBJ2-5; a weak D match, TRBD2 (5 bases). CDR3 length: 14 amino acids. The V gene's germline CDR1 is MNHEY and CDR2 SVGAGI. V was shortened by 0 bases and J by 2 bases, with 7 bases between the two germline ends. The CDR3 coding sequence is TGTGCCAGCAGTTACTCTAGCGAACAAGAGACCCAGTACTTC. Its protein is CASSYSSEQETQYF.

The J gene is TRBJ2-3, the V gene TRBV27; tentatively, D is TRBD1 or TRBD2 (5 bases each). V gave up 8 bases and J gave up 7 bases, with 10 bases separating them. This CDR3 region has 11 residues. In germline, CDR1 is MNHEY, CDR2 SMNVEV (reference sequence). The CDR3 region has the DNA TGTGCCAGCTGGGACCTCAATACGCAGTATTTT. Translation: CASWDLNTQYF.

The rearrangement links TRBV9 to TRBJ2-3, with TRBD2 matching 8 bases. The V gene end was trimmed by 0 bases and the J gene end by 6 bases; junction bases not matched to a gene: 6. Per germline, CDR1 SGDLS and CDR2 YYNGEE. The CDR3 covers 15 residues. CDR3 residues: CASSVAGGVVDTQYF. As DNA, the CDR3 is TGTGCCAGCAGCGTAGCGGGAGGGGTGGTGGATACGCAGTATTTT.